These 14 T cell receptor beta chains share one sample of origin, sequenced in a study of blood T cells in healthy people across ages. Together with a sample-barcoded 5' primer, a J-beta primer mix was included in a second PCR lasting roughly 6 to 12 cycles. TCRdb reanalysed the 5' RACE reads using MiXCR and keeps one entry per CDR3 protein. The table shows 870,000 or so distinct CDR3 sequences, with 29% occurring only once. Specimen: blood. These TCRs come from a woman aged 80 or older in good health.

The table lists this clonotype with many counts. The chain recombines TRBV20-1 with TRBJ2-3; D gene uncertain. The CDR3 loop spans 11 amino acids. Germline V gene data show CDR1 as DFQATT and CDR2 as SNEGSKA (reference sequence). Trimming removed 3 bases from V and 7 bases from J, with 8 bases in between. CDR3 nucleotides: TGCAGTGCTAGGGACGGGTATACGCAGTATTTT. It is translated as CSARDGYTQYF.

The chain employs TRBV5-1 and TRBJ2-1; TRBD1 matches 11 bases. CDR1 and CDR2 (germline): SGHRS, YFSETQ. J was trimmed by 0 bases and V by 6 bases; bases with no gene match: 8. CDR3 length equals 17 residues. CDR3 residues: CASTRDRGEASYNEQFF. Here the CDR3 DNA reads TGCGCCAGCACCAGGGACAGGGGGGAGGCCTCCTACAATGAGCAGTTCTTC.

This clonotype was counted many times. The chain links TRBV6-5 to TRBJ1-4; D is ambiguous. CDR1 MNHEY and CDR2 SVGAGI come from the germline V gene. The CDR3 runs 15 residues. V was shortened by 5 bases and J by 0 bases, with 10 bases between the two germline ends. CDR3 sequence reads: CASSPYYATNEKLFF. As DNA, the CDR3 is TGTGCCAGCAGTCCTTATTATGCAACTAATGAAAAACTGTTTTTT.

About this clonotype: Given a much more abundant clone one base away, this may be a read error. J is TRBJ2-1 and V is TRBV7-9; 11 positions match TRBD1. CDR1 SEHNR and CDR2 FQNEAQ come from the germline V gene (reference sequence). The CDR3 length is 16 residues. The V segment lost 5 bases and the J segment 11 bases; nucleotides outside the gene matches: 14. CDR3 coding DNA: TGTGCCAGCAGCCCCGGTCTGGACAGGGGGCACGATAAGCAGTTCTTC. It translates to CASSPGLDRGHDKQFF.

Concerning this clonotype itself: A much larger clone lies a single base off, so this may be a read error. In DNA, the CDR3 is TGCAGTGCTAGAGATGGCAACCGGAACAATCAGCCCCCGCATTTT. It specifies CSARDGNRNNQPPHF. The V gene is TRBV20-1, the J gene TRBJ1-5, with unresolved D. This CDR3 comprises 15 residues. Germline CDR1 and CDR2: DFQATT and SNEGSKA (reference sequence).

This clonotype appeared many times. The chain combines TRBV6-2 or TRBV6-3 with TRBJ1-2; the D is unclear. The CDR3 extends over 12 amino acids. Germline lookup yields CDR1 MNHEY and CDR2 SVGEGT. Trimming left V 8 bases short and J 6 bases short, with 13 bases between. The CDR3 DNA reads TGTGCCAGCGGCCGTGCGGGGAATGGCTACACCTTC. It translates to CASGRAGNGYTF.

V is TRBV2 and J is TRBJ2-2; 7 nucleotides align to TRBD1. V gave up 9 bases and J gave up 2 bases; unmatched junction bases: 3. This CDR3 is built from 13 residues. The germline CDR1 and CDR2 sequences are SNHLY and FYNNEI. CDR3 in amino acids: CARRDRNTGELFF. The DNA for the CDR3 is TGTGCCAGGAGGGACAGAAACACCGGGGAGCTGTTTTTT.

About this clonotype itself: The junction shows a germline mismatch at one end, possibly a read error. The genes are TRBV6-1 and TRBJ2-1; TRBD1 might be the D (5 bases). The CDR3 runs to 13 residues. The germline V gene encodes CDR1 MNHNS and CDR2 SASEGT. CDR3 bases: TGTGCCGGCAGTGTAGTCAGGGACAATGAGCAGTTCTTC. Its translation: CAGSVVRDNEQFF.

DNA of the CDR3: TGTGCCAGCAGTCGGGACTCCCTCCAGCCCCAGCATTTT. Residues: CASSRDSLQPQHF. The chain joins TRBV7-2 to TRBJ1-5, with D tentatively TRBD1 (5 bases). Trimming shortened V by 6 bases and J by 7 bases, and 13 bases separated the two germline ends. Looked up from germline, CDR1 is SGHTA and CDR2 is FQGNSA. The CDR3 is made up of 13 amino acids.

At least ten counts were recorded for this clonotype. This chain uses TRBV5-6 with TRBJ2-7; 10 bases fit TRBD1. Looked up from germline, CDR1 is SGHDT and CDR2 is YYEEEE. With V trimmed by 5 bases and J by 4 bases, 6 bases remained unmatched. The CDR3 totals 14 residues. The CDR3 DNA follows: TGTGCCAGCAGTGCCGGGACAGGGGAATACGAGCAGTACTTC. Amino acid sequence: CASSAGTGEYEQYF.

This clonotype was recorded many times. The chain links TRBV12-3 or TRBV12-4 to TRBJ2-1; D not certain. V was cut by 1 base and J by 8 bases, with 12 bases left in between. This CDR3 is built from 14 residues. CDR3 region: CASSLGSTTDEQFF. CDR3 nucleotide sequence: TGTGCCAGCAGTTTAGGGTCGACGACGGATGAGCAGTTCTTC.

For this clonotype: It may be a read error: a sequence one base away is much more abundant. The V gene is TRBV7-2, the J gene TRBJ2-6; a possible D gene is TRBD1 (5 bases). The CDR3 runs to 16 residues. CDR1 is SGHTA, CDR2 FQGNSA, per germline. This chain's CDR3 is CASCLQAPGGANVLTF. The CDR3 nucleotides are TGTGCCAGCTGCTTACAGGCGCCCGGTGGGGCCAACGTCCTGACTTTC.

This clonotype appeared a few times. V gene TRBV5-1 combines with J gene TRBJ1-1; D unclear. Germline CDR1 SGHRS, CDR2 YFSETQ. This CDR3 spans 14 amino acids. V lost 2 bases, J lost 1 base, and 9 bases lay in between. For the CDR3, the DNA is TGCGCCAGCAGCTTACGTCAGTGGAACACTGAAGCTTTCTTT. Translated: CASSLRQWNTEAFF.

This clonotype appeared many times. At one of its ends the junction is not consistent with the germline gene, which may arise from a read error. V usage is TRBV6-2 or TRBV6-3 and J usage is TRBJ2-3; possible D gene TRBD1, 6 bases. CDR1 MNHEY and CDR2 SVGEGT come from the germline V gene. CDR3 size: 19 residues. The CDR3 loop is CASSQPRDTSISSTDTQYF. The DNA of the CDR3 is TGTGCCAGCAGCCAACCACGGGACACCTCAATCTCAAGCACAGATACACAGTATTTT.